The 21 T cell receptor beta chains in this list originate from one sample, sequenced in a study of TIL therapy for anti-PD-1-resistant metastatic lung cancer. The immunoSEQ assay was v3. Sequencing used immunoSEQ multiplex PCR; TCRdb keeps in-frame clones, though not all of them. The sample shows approximately 9,400 clones, 55% to 70% of them seen only once. As for time point: pre-treatment sample, taken before nivolumab and TIL therapy. Most excised metastases sampled were pleural nodules or supraclavicular lymph nodes. The starting material was tumor tissue, obtained at baseline. The receptors stem from a person aged 25-85 years with non-small cell lung cancer.

This clone turned up a few times. The V call is TRBV7-2, the J call TRBJ1-4, with D maybe TRBD1 (6 bases). The CDR3 extends over 15 amino acids. Per germline, CDR1 SGHTA and CDR2 FQGNSA. V was clipped by 6 bases and J by 4 bases, with 15 bases between them. The CDR3 DNA follows: TGTGCCAGCAGTCGAGGAGGGGGGAGTAATGAAAAACTGTTTTTT. It is translated as CASSRGGGSNEKLFF.

The J gene is TRBJ2-1, the V gene TRBV7-3, with unresolved D. The CDR3 covers 15 residues. Trimming took off 5 bases at V and 0 bases at J, with 11 bases between the two ends. Germline assignment: CDR1 SGHTA and CDR2 FQGTGA. The CDR3 loop reads CASSTQRSSYNEQFF. In DNA, the CDR3 is TGTGCCAGCAGCACCCAGCGTAGCTCCTACAATGAGCAGTTCTTC.

The rearrangement joins TRBV5-1 to TRBJ1-4; TRBD1 matches at 10 bases. The CDR3 covers 14 residues. The germline CDR1 and CDR2 sequences are SGHRS and YFSETQ. Trimming took 4 bases from V and 7 from J; bases not matched to a gene: 4. CDR3 in amino acids: CASSPGQGSEKLFF. Written as DNA, the CDR3 is TGCGCCAGCAGCCCGGGACAGGGGAGTGAAAAACTGTTTTTT.

The chain employs TRBV10-3 and TRBJ2-1; 9 nucleotides agree with TRBD1. CDR1 and CDR2 (germline): ENHRY, SYGVKD. Trimming removed 9 bases from V and 5 bases from J; junction bases left unmatched: 5. The length of the CDR3 is 13 residues. Written as DNA, the CDR3 is TGTGCCATACGGACAGGGGAAGACAATGAGCAGTTCTTC. This sequence encodes CAIRTGEDNEQFF.

The genes are TRBV14 and TRBJ2-2; possibly TRBD1 for D (6 bases). The CDR3 spans 16 residues. V lost 1 base to trimming and J lost 5 bases, with 14 bases between them. Germline V gene data show CDR1 as SGHDN and CDR2 as FVKESK. The CDR3 protein is CASSQVAGARTGELFF. The CDR3 region has the DNA TGTGCCAGCAGCCAAGTTGCAGGGGCGCGGACCGGGGAGCTGTTTTTT.

The J gene is TRBJ2-1, the V gene TRBV5-1, with TRBD2 matching over 8 bases. The V segment lost 5 bases and the J segment 5 bases; nucleotides outside the gene matches: 6. This CDR3 comprises 14 residues. Germline values: CDR1 SGHRS, CDR2 YFSETQ. This chain's CDR3 is CASRRTSSNNEQFF. CDR3 coding DNA: TGCGCCAGCAGGCGGACTAGCTCTAACAATGAGCAGTTCTTC.

This chain joins TRBV5-5 and TRBJ2-5; D is uncertain. Trimming removed 7 bases from V and 5 bases from J, with 6 bases in between. CDR3 length: 10 residues. Germline V gives CDR1 SGHKS, CDR2 YYEKEE (reference sequence). CDR3 in amino acids: CASGLETQYF. The CDR3, as DNA: TGTGCCAGCGGCCTGGAGACCCAGTACTTC.

V and J are TRBV6-5 and TRBJ2-3; weak D call: TRBD1 (5 bases). The CDR3 is 15 amino acids. The germline V and J ends were trimmed by 2 bases and 6 bases, with 15 bases remaining between them. Germline CDR1 and CDR2: MNHEY and SVGAGI. In DNA form, the CDR3 reads TGTGCCAGCAGTTACCGACAGAGCCCATGGGATACGCAGTATTTT. It translates to CASSYRQSPWDTQYF.

The V call is TRBV6-5, the J call TRBJ1-1; D remains unclear. V was shortened by 8 bases and J by 7 bases, with 14 bases between the two germline ends. Germline CDR1 is MNHEY and CDR2 is SVGAGI. The CDR3 extends over 12 amino acids. In DNA, the CDR3 is TGTGCCAGCGTGGCAGCCCCCAGTGAAGCTTTCTTT. Its protein product is CASVAAPSEAFF.

This clone was picked up a small number of times. The chain couples TRBV27 to TRBJ1-1, with D hard to call. This CDR3 is 18 amino acids long. Germline V CDR1 and CDR2: MNHEY, SMNVEV (reference sequence). Trimming took 4 bases from V and 2 from J, leaving 23 bases between them. The CDR3 reads CASSSLPGRRRNNTEAFF. The CDR3 coding sequence is TGTGCCAGCAGTTCACTCCCGGGCCGAAGGCGGAATAACACTGAAGCTTTCTTT.

This clone has just one count. CDR3 nucleotide sequence: TGTGCCAGCCGGACTAGTTTTGGGTCGGGTGAGCAGTTCTTC. Its translation: CASRTSFGSGEQFF. The chain has TRBV27 and TRBJ2-1; 7 nucleotides line up with TRBD2. The germline gives CDR1 MNHEY, CDR2 SMNVEV (reference sequence). J lost 9 bases, V lost 8 bases, and 13 bases had no gene match. The CDR3 has 14 residues.

J is TRBJ1-4 and V is TRBV7-9; D is ambiguous. CDR1 and CDR2 (germline): SEHNR, FQNEAQ (reference sequence). V gave up 1 base and J gave up 4 bases, with 1 base separating them. This CDR3 region has 12 residues. The CDR3 region is CASSLVNEKLFF. CDR3 bases: TGTGCCAGCAGCTTAGTTAATGAAAAACTGTTTTTT.

This clone was found once. V gene TRBV29-1 combines with J gene TRBJ2-7; D is uncertain. The CDR3 length is 11 residues. From germline, CDR1 is SQVTM and CDR2 ANQGSEA. V lost 5 bases and J lost 9, with 14 bases in between. For the CDR3, the DNA is TGCAGCGTTACCCTCTACGGCGGGCAGTACTTC. It is translated as CSVTLYGGQYF.

As DNA, the CDR3 is TGTGCCAGTAGTTTTCAGGTCGGGAACACTGAAGCTTTCTTT. Translation gives CASSFQVGNTEAFF. The J gene is TRBJ1-1, the V gene TRBV19, with unresolved D. Deletions cut 5 bases from V and 1 base from J, with 11 bases between. The germline V gene has CDR1 LNHDA and CDR2 SQIVND (reference sequence). The CDR3 covers 14 residues.

V and J are TRBV28 and TRBJ2-5; 7 bases agree with TRBD2. CDR1 is MDHEN and CDR2 is SYDVKM in the germline V gene. The CDR3 consists of 14 residues. Germline trimming cut 6 bases from V and 3 bases from J; bases unmatched to any gene: 7. CDR3 sequence reads: CASSHLGGEETQYF. In DNA form, the CDR3 reads TGTGCCAGCAGCCACTTGGGGGGGGAAGAGACCCAGTACTTC. Filled out from reference TRBV28 and TRBJ2-5, the complete variable domain reads DVKVTQSSRYLVKRTGEKVFLECVQDMDHENMFWYRQDPGLGLRLIYFSYDVKMKEKGDIPEGYSVSREKKERFSLILESASTNQTSMYLCASSHLGGEETQYFGPGTRLLVL.

The V and J genes are TRBV11-2 and TRBJ2-5; perhaps TRBD1 as D (5 bases). Trimming took 1 base from V and 3 from J, leaving 18 bases between them. CDR1 and CDR2 (germline): SGHAT, FQNNGV. The CDR3 is 17 residues long. The CDR3 sequence: CASSLGDVGRAKETQYF. The CDR3 DNA is TGTGCCAGCAGCTTAGGTGATGTGGGCAGGGCAAAAGAGACCCAGTACTTC.

This rearrangement joins TRBV20-1 to TRBJ2-3; D is unclear. Germline lookup yields CDR1 DFQATT and CDR2 SNEGSKA (reference sequence). Trimming took 5 bases from V and 6 from J, leaving 9 bases between them. CDR3 length equals 11 residues. The CDR3 nucleotides read TGCAGTGCTTTCAAATCGGATACGCAGTATTTT. It encodes CSAFKSDTQYF.

This clone has just a few counts. The rearrangement joins TRBV27 to TRBJ2-2; D is uncertain. The germline V gene encodes CDR1 MNHEY and CDR2 SMNVEV (reference sequence). V was pared by 3 bases and J by 7 bases, with 9 bases between. This CDR3 spans 13 amino acids. In DNA form, the CDR3 reads TGTGCCAGCAGTTTCAGGTTTGGCGGGGAGCTGTTTTTT. It encodes CASSFRFGGELFF.

The V call is TRBV5-4, the J call TRBJ1-1; possibly TRBD1 for D (6 bases). Trimming removed 2 bases at V and 3 bases at J, with 14 bases between. The CDR3 extends over 15 amino acids. The V gene's germline CDR1 is SGHNT and CDR2 YYREEE (reference sequence). The CDR3 DNA sequence: TGTGCCAGCAGCTTCGGGACACCGGGCGACACTGAAGCTTTCTTT. It translates to CASSFGTPGDTEAFF.

The V gene is TRBV9, the J gene TRBJ2-3; 10 bases are shared with TRBD1. Trimming took 5 bases from V and 4 from J; bases not matched to a gene: 4. CDR1 SGDLS and CDR2 YYNGEE come from the germline V gene. The CDR3 contains 14 residues. The DNA for the CDR3 is TGTGCCAGCAGACCCGGGACAGGGGCAGATACGCAGTATTTT. It translates to CASRPGTGADTQYF.

This chain uses TRBV6-6 with TRBJ1-5, with 7 bases matching TRBD1. This CDR3 spans 15 amino acids. Germline CDR1 MNHNY, CDR2 SVGAGI (reference sequence). V was pared by 0 bases and J by 2 bases, with 1 base of the junction left unmatched. The CDR3 protein is CASSYSGTGNQPQHF. In DNA form, the CDR3 reads TGTGCCAGCAGTTACTCCGGGACAGGCAATCAGCCCCAGCATTTT.